The 29 T cell receptor beta chains listed next were all sequenced from one sample in a study of PD-L1 blockade in urothelial cancer. TCRdb keeps only in-frame clones here, not all; method: immunoSEQ multiplex PCR. The sample shows 25,000 to 30,000 clones, around four fifths of them seen only once. This sample's time point: peripheral blood 6 weeks after treatment start. This specimen was PBMCs, taken around atezolizumab (anti-PD-L1) treatment. The receptors come from a man in his 70s with urothelial cancer.

The chain couples TRBV5-4 to TRBJ1-1, with D hard to call. The CDR3 extends over 15 amino acids. Trimming pared 2 bases from V and 2 bases from J, leaving 13 bases between. Germline CDR1 reads SGHNT; CDR2 reads YYREEE (reference sequence). The CDR3 region has the DNA TGTGCCAGCAGCTTTACCCGGGTATCCAACACTGAAGCTTTCTTT. Its protein is CASSFTRVSNTEAFF. Variable domain in full (rest from reference TRBV5-4 and TRBJ1-1): ETGVTQSPTHLIKTRGQQVTLRCSSQSGHNTVSWYQQALGQGPQFIFQYYREEENGRGNFPPRFSGLQFPNYSSELNVNALELDDSALYLCASSFTRVSNTEAFFGQGTRLTVV.

The genes are TRBV9 and TRBJ1-3; D call uncertain. Germline assignment: CDR1 SGDLS and CDR2 YYNGEE. The CDR3 contains 14 residues. V was cut by 2 bases and J by 8 bases, with 14 bases left in between. CDR3 nucleotide sequence: TGTGCCAGCAGCGTTAATCCCCGGGAGGACACCATATATTTT. It is translated as CASSVNPREDTIYF.

The table lists this clone with a few counts. This chain uses TRBV11-2 with TRBJ2-3; D is possibly TRBD2 (7 bases). This CDR3 has 15 residues. Germline CDR1 is SGHAT and CDR2 is FQNNGV. Trimming pared 1 base from V and 5 bases from J, leaving 13 bases between. CDR3 coding DNA: TGTGCCAGCAGCTTAGTTCGGGGGGCGGGAGATACGCAGTATTTT. Protein: CASSLVRGAGDTQYF.

By share, this clone ranks as medium-sized. The chain recombines TRBV4-2 with TRBJ2-1; 11 nucleotides line up with TRBD2. This CDR3 comprises 13 residues. V shed 6 bases, J shed 9 bases, and the junction held 4 bases outside the gene matches. The V gene's germline CDR1 is LGHNA and CDR2 YNFKEQ. CDR3 sequence (DNA): TGTGCCAGCAGGGCTAGCGGGGGGTCTGAGCAGTTCTTC. The encoded protein is CASRASGGSEQFF.

This clone turned up a few times. This chain uses TRBV7-9 with TRBJ1-1; possibly TRBD1 for D (5 bases). The CDR3 spans 12 residues. V was shortened by 4 bases and J by 7 bases, with 10 bases between the two germline ends. Per the germline V gene, CDR1 is SEHNR and CDR2 is FQNEAQ (reference sequence). The CDR3 here is CASSSGEGEAFF. The CDR3, as DNA: TGTGCCAGCAGCTCGGGGGAAGGTGAAGCTTTCTTT.

This clone was seen more than once but under ten times. J is TRBJ1-2 and V is TRBV5-1; 7 bases agree with TRBD1. Germline trimming cut 0 bases from V and 7 bases from J; bases unmatched to any gene: 12. The CDR3 totals 16 residues. Per germline, CDR1 SGHRS and CDR2 YFSETQ. The CDR3 DNA reads TGCGCCAGCAGCTTGGCGGGACAGCTCGGCTTGGGTGGCTACACCTTC. Its protein is CASSLAGQLGLGGYTF. Full variable domain (remainder filled in from reference TRBV5-1 and TRBJ1-2): KAGVTQTPRYLIKTRGQQVTLSCSPISGHRSVSWYQQTPGQGLQFLFEYFSETQRNKGNFPGRFSGRQFSNSRSEMNVSTLELGDSALYLCASSLAGQLGLGGYTFGSGTRLTVV.

The V and J genes are TRBV4-2 and TRBJ1-5, with 8 positions matching TRBD1. Losses at the gene ends were 0 bases for V and 7 bases for J; bases not matched to a gene: 17. In germline, CDR1 is LGHNA, CDR2 YNFKEQ. The CDR3 has 19 residues. CDR3 DNA: TGTGCCAGCAGCCAAGAACTACCTTGGGGCGTCACAGGGGGACAGCCCCAGCATTTT. Translated: CASSQELPWGVTGGQPQHF.

V gene TRBV5-8 combines with J gene TRBJ1-5; weak D call: TRBD1 (5 bases). Looked up from germline, CDR1 is SGHTS and CDR2 is YDEGEE. The CDR3 loop spans 12 amino acids. V lost 7 bases to trimming and J lost 6 bases, with 11 bases between them. The CDR3 is CASRLGGQPQHF. The CDR3 region has the DNA TGTGCCAGCCGACTCGGGGGTCAGCCCCAGCATTTT. Looking up the rest from reference TRBV5-8 and TRBJ1-5 gives the full variable domain: EAGVTQSPTHLIKTRGQQATLRCSPISGHTSVYWYQQALGLGLQFLLWYDEGEERNRGNFPPRFSGRQFPNYSSELNVNALELEDSALYLCASRLGGQPQHFGDGTRLSIL.

In this sample, this clone turned up once. The chain couples TRBV19 to TRBJ2-2, with TRBD1 matching over 9 bases. The ends lost 7 bases at V and 7 bases at J; junction bases unmatched: 7. The CDR3 loop spans 14 amino acids. The germline V gene encodes CDR1 LNHDA and CDR2 SQIVND (reference sequence). The CDR3 DNA sequence: TGTGCCAGTACCCTATCGGACAGGGGCGGGGAGCTGTTTTTT. Amino acid sequence: CASTLSDRGGELFF.

The V call is TRBV19, the J call TRBJ1-5, with D perhaps TRBD1 (5 bases). Germline CDR1 and CDR2: LNHDA and SQIVND (reference sequence). Trimming cost V 3 bases and J 6 bases, with 15 bases left between them. The CDR3 is made up of 15 amino acids. CDR3 nucleotide sequence: TGTGCCAGTAGTATTTATCTGGGGGGTTTTCAGCCCCAGCATTTT. Its protein is CASSIYLGGFQPQHF.

V is TRBV7-2 and J is TRBJ2-5; possible D gene TRBD1, 6 bases. Trimming pared 1 base from V and 4 bases from J, leaving 13 bases between. This CDR3 is 15 amino acids long. Germline assignment: CDR1 SGHTA and CDR2 FQGNSA. The DNA of the CDR3 is TGTGCCAGCAGCTTAGTGACTCGAGGGGGAGAGACCCAGTACTTC. It yields the protein CASSLVTRGGETQYF.

The V and J genes are TRBV28 and TRBJ1-5, with D unclear. Germline CDR1 reads MDHEN; CDR2 reads SYDVKM. The CDR3 contains 15 residues. V lost 3 bases, J lost 2 bases, and 11 bases lay in between. The CDR3 protein is CASSLEAPGNQPQHF. The CDR3, as DNA: TGTGCCAGCAGTTTGGAGGCGCCGGGCAATCAGCCCCAGCATTTT.

The chain uses TRBV19 and TRBJ1-6, with D uncertain. The CDR3 sequence is 13 residues long. The germline CDR1 and CDR2 sequences are LNHDA and SQIVND (reference sequence). V was cut by 4 bases and J by 7 bases, with 8 bases left in between. Here the CDR3 reads CASSTVQNSPLHF. CDR3 coding DNA: TGTGCCAGTAGTACAGTCCAAAATTCACCCCTCCACTTT.

The chain couples TRBV19 to TRBJ2-4, with D perhaps TRBD2 (5 bases). Germline CDR1 reads LNHDA; CDR2 reads SQIVND (reference sequence). This CDR3 contains 14 residues. Trimming took 8 bases from V and 1 from J, leaving 12 bases between them. The CDR3 sequence: CASSRRNAKNIQYF. The DNA of the CDR3 is TGTGCCAGTTCTCGGAGGAACGCCAAAAACATTCAGTACTTC. Looking up the rest from reference TRBV19 and TRBJ2-4 gives the full variable domain: DGGITQSPKYLFRKEGQNVTLSCEQNLNHDAMYWYRQDPGQGLRLIYYSQIVNDFQKGDIAEGYSVSREKKESFPLTVTSAQKNPTAFYLCASSRRNAKNIQYFGAGTRLSVL.

The chain employs TRBV23-1 and TRBJ2-1; tentative D call: TRBD1 (6 bases). TRBV23-1 is an ORF, and what it does is uncertain. This CDR3 has 17 residues. V lost 0 bases and J 7 bases, leaving 19 bases between the germline ends. This chain's CDR3 is CASSQSRRQVQVNEQFF. The CDR3, as DNA: TGCGCCAGCAGTCAATCAAGGAGACAGGTACAGGTAAATGAGCAGTTCTTC.

The rearrangement links TRBV7-9 to TRBJ2-7, with D possibly matching TRBD1 (5 bases). The ends were cut back, 3 bases at V and 5 bases at J, with 11 bases in the middle. The CDR3 runs to 13 residues. Germline assignment: CDR1 SEHNR and CDR2 FQNEAQ (reference sequence). In nucleotides, the CDR3 is TGTGCCAGCAGCTTCTCGTCAGGGAACGAGCAGTACTTC. It specifies CASSFSSGNEQYF.

This sequence joins TRBV7-3 and TRBJ2-1; no firm D call. The CDR3 covers 13 residues. From germline, CDR1 is SGHTA and CDR2 FQGTGA. The V and J ends lost 5 bases and 6 bases respectively, with 11 bases between them. CDR3 nucleotides: TGTGCCAGCAGCGCCTCGGTCTCCAATGAGCAGTTCTTC. Encoded protein: CASSASVSNEQFF.

The CDR3 sequence: CASSSSGRAFNEQFF. The CDR3 coding sequence is TGTGCCAGCAGCTCTAGCGGGAGGGCCTTCAATGAGCAGTTCTTC. This chain joins TRBV11-3 and TRBJ2-1; the match to TRBD2 covers 12 bases. This CDR3 is 15 amino acids long. Unmatched junction bases numbered 4, after V lost 4 bases and J lost 6 bases. Germline V gene lookup returns CDR1 SGHNT and CDR2 YENEEA.

CDR3 residues: CASSSTERNTEAFF. In DNA form, the CDR3 reads TGTGCCAGCAGCTCGACAGAAAGGAACACTGAAGCTTTCTTT. V is TRBV7-6 and J is TRBJ1-1; TRBD1 is a possible D gene (5 bases). Germline V lookup: CDR1 SGHVS, CDR2 FNYEAQ. V was trimmed by 4 bases and J by 1 base, leaving 10 bases between them. The CDR3 runs 14 residues.

V gene TRBV6-6 combines with J gene TRBJ1-1; weak D call: TRBD1 (6 bases). CDR1 and CDR2 (germline): MNHNY, SVGAGI (reference sequence). With 5 bases removed from V and 5 bases from J, the gap between germline ends came to 6 bases. This CDR3 spans 11 amino acids. The CDR3 reads CASSTGTEAFF. The CDR3 DNA is TGTGCCAGCAGTACAGGGACTGAAGCTTTCTTT.

The rearrangement links TRBV2 to TRBJ1-5; weak D call: TRBD1 (6 bases). The V gene lost 1 base and the J gene lost 12 bases, with 10 bases spanning the gap. The CDR3 is 12 residues long. In germline, CDR1 is SNHLY, CDR2 FYNNEI. CDR3 residues: CASSEGGRGQHF. Here the CDR3 DNA reads TGTGCCAGCAGTGAAGGCGGCAGGGGCCAGCATTTT.

This clone has a single count. The V call is TRBV6-1, the J call TRBJ2-1; 11 bases align to TRBD2. The CDR3 consists of 14 residues. CDR1 MNHNS and CDR2 SASEGT come from the germline V gene. After removal of 7 bases from V and 2 bases from J, the junction contained 1 base not matched to a gene. The CDR3 is CASNSGGAYNEQFF. The CDR3 region has the DNA TGTGCCAGCAATAGCGGGGGGGCCTACAATGAGCAGTTCTTC.

The CDR3 bases are TGTGCCAGCACCCCTGGGCAGACATACACCGGGGAGCTGTTTTTT. It translates to CASTPGQTYTGELFF. The V and J genes are TRBV6-1 and TRBJ2-2; D not resolved. Germline V gene data show CDR1 as MNHNS and CDR2 as SASEGT. With 7 bases removed from V and 3 bases from J, the gap between germline ends came to 15 bases. This CDR3 contains 15 residues.

The chain joins TRBV28 to TRBJ2-7; TRBD2 agrees at 7 bases. The CDR3 consists of 15 residues. Germline V gives CDR1 MDHEN, CDR2 SYDVKM. Germline trimming cut 7 bases from V and 1 base from J; bases unmatched to any gene: 10. The CDR3 region is CASNSIQAGSYEQYF. CDR3 coding DNA: TGTGCCAGCAACAGTATCCAAGCGGGATCCTACGAGCAGTACTTC.

The rearrangement links TRBV19 to TRBJ1-1; a weak D match, TRBD1 (5 bases). CDR1 LNHDA and CDR2 SQIVND come from the germline V gene (reference sequence). The CDR3 spans 16 residues. Deletions cut 4 bases from V and 3 bases from J, with 18 bases between. In nucleotides, the CDR3 is TGTGCCAGTAGTAGGGTCAGGGTGGGTTCGGACACTGAAGCTTTCTTT. This codes for CASSRVRVGSDTEAFF.

The V gene is TRBV7-9, the J gene TRBJ2-5; no reliable D call. Trimming removed 3 bases from V and 1 base from J, with 6 bases in between. The CDR3 is 13 residues long. The germline gives CDR1 SEHNR, CDR2 FQNEAQ (reference sequence). The CDR3 protein is CASSFSSQETQYF. In nucleotides, the CDR3 is TGTGCCAGCAGCTTCTCCAGCCAAGAGACCCAGTACTTC.

The genes are TRBV6-5 and TRBJ1-1; the D gene is possibly TRBD1 (5 bases). V was cut by 4 bases and J by 1 base, with 13 bases left in between. This CDR3 is built from 15 residues. The V gene's germline CDR1 is MNHEY and CDR2 SVGAGI. In DNA, the CDR3 is TGTGCCAGCAGTTCCCCGGGGGTGGGGAACACTGAAGCTTTCTTT. Encoded protein: CASSSPGVGNTEAFF.

V gene TRBV2 combines with J gene TRBJ1-5; 9 bases align to TRBD1. Germline lookup yields CDR1 SNHLY and CDR2 FYNNEI. The CDR3 is made up of 14 amino acids. The V and J ends lost 6 bases and 2 bases, in that order; junction bases with no gene match: 2. CDR3 DNA sequence: TGTGCCAGCAGCGGGGACAGGGGCAATCAGCCCCAGCATTTT. Translation: CASSGDRGNQPQHF.

The chain is built from TRBV5-6 and TRBJ2-7; 11 bases are a match to TRBD2. Per germline, CDR1 SGHDT and CDR2 YYEEEE. V was pared by 4 bases and J by 2 bases, with 8 bases of the junction left unmatched. CDR3 length: 16 amino acids. CDR3 sequence reads: CASSPLLAGGTYEQYF. The CDR3 DNA reads as TGTGCCAGCAGCCCTCTCCTAGCGGGGGGAACCTACGAGCAGTACTTC.